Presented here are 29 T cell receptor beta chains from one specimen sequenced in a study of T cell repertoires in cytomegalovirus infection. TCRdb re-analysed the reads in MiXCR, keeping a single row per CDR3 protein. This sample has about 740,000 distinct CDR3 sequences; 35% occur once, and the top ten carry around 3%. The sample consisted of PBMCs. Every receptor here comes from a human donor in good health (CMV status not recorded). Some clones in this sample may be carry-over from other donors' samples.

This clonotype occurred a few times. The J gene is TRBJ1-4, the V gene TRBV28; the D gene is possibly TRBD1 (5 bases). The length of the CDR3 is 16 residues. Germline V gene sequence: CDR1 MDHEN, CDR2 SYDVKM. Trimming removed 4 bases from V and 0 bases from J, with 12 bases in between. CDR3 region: CASSSGTAATNEKLFF. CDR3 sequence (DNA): TGTGCCAGCAGTTCGGGGACGGCAGCAACTAATGAAAAACTGTTTTTT.

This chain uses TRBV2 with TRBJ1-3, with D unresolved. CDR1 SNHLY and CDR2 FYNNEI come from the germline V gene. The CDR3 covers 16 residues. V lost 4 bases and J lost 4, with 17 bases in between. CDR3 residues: CASSARRGSLGNTIYF. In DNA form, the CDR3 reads TGTGCCAGCAGTGCCCGACGGGGATCCTTGGGAAACACCATATATTTT.

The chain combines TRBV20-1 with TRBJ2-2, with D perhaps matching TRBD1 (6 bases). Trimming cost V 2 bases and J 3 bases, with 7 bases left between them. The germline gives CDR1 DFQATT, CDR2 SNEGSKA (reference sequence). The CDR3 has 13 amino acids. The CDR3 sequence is CSARRQDTGELFF. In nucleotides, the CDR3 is TGCAGTGCTAGAAGACAGGACACCGGGGAGCTGTTTTTT.

The chain's CDR3 is CASTLPDRGNEQFF. In nucleotides, the CDR3 is TGTGCCAGCACCTTACCGGACAGGGGGAATGAGCAGTTCTTC. The rearrangement uses TRBV12-3 or TRBV12-4 and TRBJ2-1; 10 bases match TRBD1. Unmatched junction bases numbered 7, after V lost 7 bases and J lost 7 bases. The CDR3 covers 14 residues.

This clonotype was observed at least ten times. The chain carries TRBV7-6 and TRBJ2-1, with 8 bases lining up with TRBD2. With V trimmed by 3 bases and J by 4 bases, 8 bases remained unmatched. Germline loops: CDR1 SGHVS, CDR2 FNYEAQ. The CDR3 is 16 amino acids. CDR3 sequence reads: CASSFSGELMYNEQFF. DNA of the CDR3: TGTGCCAGCAGCTTTAGCGGGGAGTTAATGTACAATGAGCAGTTCTTC.

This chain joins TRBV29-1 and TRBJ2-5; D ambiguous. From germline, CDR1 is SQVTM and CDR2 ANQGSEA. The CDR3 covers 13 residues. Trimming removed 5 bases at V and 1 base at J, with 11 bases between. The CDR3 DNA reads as TGCAGCGTTCGGCCCCAGCTCCAAGAGACCCAGTACTTC. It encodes CSVRPQLQETQYF.

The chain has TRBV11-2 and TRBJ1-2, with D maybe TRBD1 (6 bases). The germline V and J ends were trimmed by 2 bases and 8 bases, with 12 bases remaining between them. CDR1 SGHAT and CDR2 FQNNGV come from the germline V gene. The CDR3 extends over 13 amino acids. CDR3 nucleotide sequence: TGTGCCAGCAGCTTACGGGGGCTGGCGGGCTACACCTTC. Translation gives CASSLRGLAGYTF.

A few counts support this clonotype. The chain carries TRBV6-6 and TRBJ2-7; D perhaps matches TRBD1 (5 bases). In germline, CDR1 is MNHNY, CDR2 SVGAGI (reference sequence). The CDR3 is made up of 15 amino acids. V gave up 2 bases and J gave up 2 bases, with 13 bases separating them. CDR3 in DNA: TGTGCCAGCAGTTACCTAATGGGGCTCGCCTACGAGCAGTACTTC. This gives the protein CASSYLMGLAYEQYF.

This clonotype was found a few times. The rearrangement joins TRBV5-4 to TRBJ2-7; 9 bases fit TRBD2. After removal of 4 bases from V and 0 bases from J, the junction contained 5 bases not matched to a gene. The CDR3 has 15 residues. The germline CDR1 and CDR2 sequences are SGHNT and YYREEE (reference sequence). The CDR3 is CASSQTSGSSYEQYF. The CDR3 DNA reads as TGTGCCAGCAGCCAGACTAGCGGTAGCTCCTACGAGCAGTACTTC.

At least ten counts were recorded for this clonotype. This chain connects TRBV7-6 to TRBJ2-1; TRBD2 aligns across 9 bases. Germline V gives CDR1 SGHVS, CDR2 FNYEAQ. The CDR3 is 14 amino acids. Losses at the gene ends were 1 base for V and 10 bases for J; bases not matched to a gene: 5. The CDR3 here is CASSLEVSGGEQFF. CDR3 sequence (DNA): TGTGCCAGCAGCTTAGAGGTTAGCGGGGGAGAGCAGTTCTTC.

This CDR3 is CAASGRGPMNTEAFF. The CDR3 coding sequence is TGTGCCGCATCGGGTAGAGGGCCGATGAACACTGAAGCTTTCTTT. This chain uses TRBV25-1 with TRBJ1-1; D call uncertain. This CDR3 has 15 amino acids. CDR1 and CDR2 (germline): MGHDK, SYGVNS. Between the trimmed V and J ends, which lost 11 bases and 0 bases, there was a span of 19 bases. Supplemented by reference TRBV25-1 and TRBJ1-1, the full variable domain reads EADIYQTPRYLVIGTGKKITLECSQTMGHDKMYWYQQDPGMELHLIHYSYGVNSTEKGDLSSESTVSRIRTEHFPLTLESARPSHTSQYLCAASGRGPMNTEAFFGQGTRLTVV.

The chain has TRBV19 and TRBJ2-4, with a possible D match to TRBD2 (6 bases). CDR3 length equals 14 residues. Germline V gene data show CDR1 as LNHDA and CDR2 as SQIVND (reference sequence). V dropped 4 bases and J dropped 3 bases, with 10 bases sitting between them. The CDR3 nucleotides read TGTGCCAGTAGTAGGACGGGGGTCAAAAACATTCAGTACTTC. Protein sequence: CASSRTGVKNIQYF.

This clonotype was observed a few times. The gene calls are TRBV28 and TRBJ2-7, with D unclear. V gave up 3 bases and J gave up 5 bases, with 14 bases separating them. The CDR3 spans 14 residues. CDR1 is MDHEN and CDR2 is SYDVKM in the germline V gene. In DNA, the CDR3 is TGTGCCAGCAGTTTTGCCAGGCCTGAGGACGAGCAGTACTTC. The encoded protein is CASSFARPEDEQYF.

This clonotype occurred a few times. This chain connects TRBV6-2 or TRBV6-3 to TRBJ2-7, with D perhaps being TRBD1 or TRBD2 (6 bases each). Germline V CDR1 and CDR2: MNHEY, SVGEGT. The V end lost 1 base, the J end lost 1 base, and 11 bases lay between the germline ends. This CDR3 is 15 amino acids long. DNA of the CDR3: TGTGCCAGCAGTTACTTAAGGGGGGTATCCTACGAGCAGTACTTC. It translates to CASSYLRGVSYEQYF.

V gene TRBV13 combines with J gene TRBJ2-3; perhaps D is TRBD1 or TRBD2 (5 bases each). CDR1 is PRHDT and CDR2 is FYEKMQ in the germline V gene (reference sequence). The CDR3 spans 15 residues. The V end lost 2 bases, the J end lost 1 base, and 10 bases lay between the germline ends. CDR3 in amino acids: CASSLMGTGTDTQYF. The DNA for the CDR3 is TGTGCCAGCAGCTTAATGGGGACGGGCACAGATACGCAGTATTTT.

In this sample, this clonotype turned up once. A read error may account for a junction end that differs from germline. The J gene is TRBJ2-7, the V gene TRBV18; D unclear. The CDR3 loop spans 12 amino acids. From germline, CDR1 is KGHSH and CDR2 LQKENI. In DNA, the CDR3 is TGTGCAAGCTCACCACTAACCCTTGAGAAGTACTTC. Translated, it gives CASSPLTLEKYF.

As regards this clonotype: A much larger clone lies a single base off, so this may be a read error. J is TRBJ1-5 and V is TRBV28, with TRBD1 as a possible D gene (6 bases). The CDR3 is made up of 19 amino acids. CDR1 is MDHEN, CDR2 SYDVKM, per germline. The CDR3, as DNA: TGTGCCAGCACCCTTGATCGGGGGCTAGTATCAGATAGCCATCAGCCCCAGCATTTT. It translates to CASTLDRGLVSDSHQPQHF.

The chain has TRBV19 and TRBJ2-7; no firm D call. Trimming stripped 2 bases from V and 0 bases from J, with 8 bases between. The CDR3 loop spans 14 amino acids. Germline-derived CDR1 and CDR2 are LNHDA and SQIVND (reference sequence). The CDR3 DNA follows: TGTGCCAGTAGTATAAGCAAGACCTCCTACGAGCAGTACTTC. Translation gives CASSISKTSYEQYF.

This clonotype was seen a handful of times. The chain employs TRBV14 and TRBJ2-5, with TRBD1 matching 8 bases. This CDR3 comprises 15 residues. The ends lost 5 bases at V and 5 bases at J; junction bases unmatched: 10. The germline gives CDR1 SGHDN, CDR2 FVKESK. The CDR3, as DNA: TGTGCCAGCAGCGGACAGGGATTCACGGGGGAGACCCAGTACTTC. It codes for CASSGQGFTGETQYF.

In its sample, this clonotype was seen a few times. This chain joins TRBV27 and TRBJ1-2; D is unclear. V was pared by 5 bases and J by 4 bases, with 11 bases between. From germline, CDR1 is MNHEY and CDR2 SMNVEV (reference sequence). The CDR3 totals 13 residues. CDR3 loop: CASSRIPSYGYTF. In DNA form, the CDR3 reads TGTGCCAGCAGTCGTATTCCGAGCTATGGCTACACCTTC.

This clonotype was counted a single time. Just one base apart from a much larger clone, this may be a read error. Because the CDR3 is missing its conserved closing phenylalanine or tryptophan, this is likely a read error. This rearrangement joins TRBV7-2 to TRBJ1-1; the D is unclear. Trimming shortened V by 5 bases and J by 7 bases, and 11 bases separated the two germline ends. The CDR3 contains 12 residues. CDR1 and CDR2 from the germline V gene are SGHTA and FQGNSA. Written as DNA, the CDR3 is TGTGCCAGCAGCCCCGGGAGGGTTGAAGCTTTCCTT. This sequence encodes CASSPGRVEAFL.

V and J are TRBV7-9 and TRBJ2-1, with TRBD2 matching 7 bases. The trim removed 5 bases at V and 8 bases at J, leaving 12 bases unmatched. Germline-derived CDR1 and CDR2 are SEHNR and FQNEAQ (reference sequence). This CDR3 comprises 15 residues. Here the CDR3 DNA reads TGTGCCAGCAGCCTATTGGGGCGGGAGCTCGATGAGCAGTTCTTC. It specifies CASSLLGRELDEQFF.

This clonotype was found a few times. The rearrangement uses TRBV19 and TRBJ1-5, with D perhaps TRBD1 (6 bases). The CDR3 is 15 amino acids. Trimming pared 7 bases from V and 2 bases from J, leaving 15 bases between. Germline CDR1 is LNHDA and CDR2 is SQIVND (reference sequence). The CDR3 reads CASTLQGQGNQPQHF. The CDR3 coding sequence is TGTGCCAGTACCCTCCAGGGGCAGGGCAATCAGCCCCAGCATTTT.

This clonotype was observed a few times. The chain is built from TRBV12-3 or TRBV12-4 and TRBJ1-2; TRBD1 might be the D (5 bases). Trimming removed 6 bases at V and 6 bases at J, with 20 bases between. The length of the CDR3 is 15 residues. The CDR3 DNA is TGTGCCAGCAGCCGGACCGGGACGGCACTTAATGGCTACACCTTC. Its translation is CASSRTGTALNGYTF.

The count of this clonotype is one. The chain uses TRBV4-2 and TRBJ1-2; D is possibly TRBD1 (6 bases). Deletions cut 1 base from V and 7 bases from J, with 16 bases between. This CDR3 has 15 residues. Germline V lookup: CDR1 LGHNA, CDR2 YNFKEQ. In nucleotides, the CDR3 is TGTGCCAGCAGCCAAGCCTCGCAGGGGAAAGGTGGCTACACCTTC. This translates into CASSQASQGKGGYTF.

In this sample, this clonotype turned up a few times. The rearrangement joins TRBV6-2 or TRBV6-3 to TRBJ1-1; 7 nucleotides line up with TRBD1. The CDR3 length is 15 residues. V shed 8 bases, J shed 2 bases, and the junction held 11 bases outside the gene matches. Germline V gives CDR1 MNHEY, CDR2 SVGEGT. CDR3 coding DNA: TGTGCCAGCGCTGTTCCCCGGGACAGCAACACTGAAGCTTTCTTT. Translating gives CASAVPRDSNTEAFF.

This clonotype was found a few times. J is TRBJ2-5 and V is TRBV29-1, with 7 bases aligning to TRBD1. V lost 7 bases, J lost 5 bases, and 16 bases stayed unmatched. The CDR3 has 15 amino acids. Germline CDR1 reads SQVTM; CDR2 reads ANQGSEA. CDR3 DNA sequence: TGCAGCGCCGCCGACAGGGCCCGGGGCGGGGAGACCCAGTACTTC. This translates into CSAADRARGGETQYF.

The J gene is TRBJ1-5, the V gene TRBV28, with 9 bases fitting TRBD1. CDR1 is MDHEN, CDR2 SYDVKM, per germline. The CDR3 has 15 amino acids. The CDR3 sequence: CATSRDREGNQPQHF. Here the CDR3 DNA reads TGTGCTACTTCCAGGGACAGGGAAGGGAATCAGCCCCAGCATTTT. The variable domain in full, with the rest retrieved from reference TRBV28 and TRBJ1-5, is DVKVTQSSRYLVKRTGEKVFLECVQDMDHENMFWYRQDPGLGLRLIYFSYDVKMKEKGDIPEGYSVSREKKERFSLILESASTNQTSMYLCATSRDREGNQPQHFGDGTRLSIL.

The CDR3 here is CASSLRPGAYEQYF. The CDR3 DNA reads TGTGCCAGCAGCCTCCGCCCGGGGGCCTACGAGCAGTACTTC. This rearrangement joins TRBV7-2 to TRBJ2-7, with a tentative D call TRBD2 (6 bases). V was trimmed by 5 bases and J by 2 bases, leaving 13 bases between them. CDR1 is SGHTA and CDR2 is FQGNSA in the germline V gene. The CDR3 sequence is 14 residues long.